This T cell receptor beta chain is drawn from a study of blood T cell repertoires in COVID-19. Background on the study: Acute-phase and convalescent COVID-19 samples originated in the United States, Italy and Spain.

Per the authors' pipeline: For nucleated cells, counts were estimated from reference gene primer amplification. Profiled with immunoSEQ multiplex PCR; TCRdb holds only in-frame clones, not every one. V and J calls and clone size are copied from that table; D and trimming were computed from the DNA. Among about 220,000 clones listed, approximately 81% were seen once. Germline loops: CDR1 SQVTM, CDR2 ANQGSEA. Trimming cost V 7 bases and J 5 bases; bases outside gene matches: 7. This CDR3 contains 12 residues. The table lists this clone with a few counts. The receptor was isolated from a woman of 80 years or more with acute or convalescent COVID-19. The source material was peripheral blood. The V and J genes are TRBV29-1 and TRBJ1-1, with TRBD1 matching over 7 bases. The CDR3: CSGLQGKTEAFF. The CDR3 DNA follows: TGCAGCGGCCTACAGGGGAAGACTGAAGCTTTCTTT.